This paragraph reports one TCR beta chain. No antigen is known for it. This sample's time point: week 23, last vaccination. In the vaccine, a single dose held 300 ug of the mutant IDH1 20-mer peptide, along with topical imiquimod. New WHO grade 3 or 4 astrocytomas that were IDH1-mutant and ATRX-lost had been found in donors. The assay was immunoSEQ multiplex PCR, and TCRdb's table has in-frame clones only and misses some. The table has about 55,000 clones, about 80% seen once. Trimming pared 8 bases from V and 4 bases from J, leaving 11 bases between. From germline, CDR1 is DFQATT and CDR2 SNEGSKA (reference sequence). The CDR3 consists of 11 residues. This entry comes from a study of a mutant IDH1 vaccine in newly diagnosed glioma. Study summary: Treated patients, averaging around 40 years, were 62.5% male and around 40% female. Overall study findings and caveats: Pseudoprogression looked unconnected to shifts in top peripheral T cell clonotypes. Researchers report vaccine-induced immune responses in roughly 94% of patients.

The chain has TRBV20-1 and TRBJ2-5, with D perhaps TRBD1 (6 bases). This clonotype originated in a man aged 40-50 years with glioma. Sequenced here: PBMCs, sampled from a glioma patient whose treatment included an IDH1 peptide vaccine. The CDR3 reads CSTGLGETQYF. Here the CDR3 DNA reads TGCAGTACAGGGTTGGGAGAGACCCAGTACTTC.